These T cell receptor beta chains were read from a single sample in a study of spatial heterogeneity in lung cancer. In TCRdb, the 5' RACE reads were re-called with MiXCR into one record per CDR3 protein. The sample has about 38,000 distinct CDR3 sequences; roughly 7.8% are singletons. Sequenced here: PBMCs, sampled at follow-up. Receptors were obtained from a male donor with early-stage non-small cell lung cancer. The CDR3 runs from the conserved cysteine through the conserved F or W. D genes are given only for firm matches. Clone size appears in some rows only: once, few, many, or a class for an expanded clone.

12 TRBJ1-1 many TRBV3-1 - TGTGCCAGCAGCCAGTGGGATACTGAAGCTTTCTTT CASSQWDTEAFF
16 TRBJ1-1 many TRBV19 - TGTGCCAGTAGTATAGGAGCTTGGGGGCTGAACACTGAAGCTTTCTTT CASSIGAWGLNTEAFF
12 TRBJ2-1 - TRBV7-9 - TGTGCCAGCAGCTGGGACGGAGGTGAGCAGTTCTTC CASSWDGGEQFF
15 TRBJ2-7 - TRBV5-1 TRBD2 TGCGCCAGCAGCCCGGGACTAGATGTAGGCTACGAGCAGTACTTC CASSPGLDVGYEQYF
16 TRBJ2-5 - TRBV5-5 TRBD1 TGTGCCAGCAGCGGACGGGACAGACTCCCCTTGGAGACCCAGTACTTC CASSGRDRLPLETQYF
13 TRBJ2-3 many TRBV12-3/TRBV12-4 - TGTGCCAGCAGTTTCGGAGGCACAGATACGCAGTATTTT CASSFGGTDTQYF
16 TRBJ2-1 few TRBV11-2 TRBD2 TGTGCCAGCAGCGACCAGCGGGGGGCGGGGTACAATGAGCAGTTCTTC CASSDQRGAGYNEQFF
10 TRBJ1-3 many TRBV2 - TGTGCCAGCCGGGGGCGCACCATATATTTT CASRGRTIYF
13 TRBJ2-5 many TRBV5-1 - TGCGCCAGCATCGAAGAGGGAGCGGAGACCCAGTACTTC CASIEEGAETQYF
14 TRBJ1-2 few TRBV27 - TGTGCCAGCAGTTCGAGGGGGGAAAGCAGTGGCTACACCTTC CASSSRGESSGYTF
15 TRBJ1-1 few TRBV6-2/TRBV6-3 - TGTGCCAGCAGTTGGGGGGTCCCGATGAACACTGAAGCTTTCTTT CASSWGVPMNTEAFF
15 TRBJ2-5 medium-sized TRBV5-4 - TGTGCCAGCAGCTTGGAGGCCGGGTACCAAGAGACCCAGTACTTC CASSLEAGYQETQYF
15 TRBJ1-5 many TRBV7-9 TRBD1 TGTGCCAGCAGCAGACCCGGGACAGGGAATCAGCCCCAGCATTTT CASSRPGTGNQPQHF
15 TRBJ2-7 - TRBV27 TRBD2 TGTGCCAGCAGTCTTAAGGTGGGGGGGTTGGACGAGCAGTACTTC CASSLKVGGLDEQYF
16 TRBJ1-4 many TRBV19 - TGTGCCAGTAGTAACCACCCCGATGCAACTAATGAAAAACTGTTTTTT CASSNHPDATNEKLFF
18 TRBJ2-7 many TRBV29-1 TRBD2 TGCAGCGTTGTGGTGCAACAATTGACTAGCGGGGAACCCTACGAGCAGTACTTC CSVVVQQLTSGEPYEQYF
13 TRBJ2-3 few TRBV28 - TGTGCCAGCAAGGGGGTAGACACAGATACGCAGTATTTT CASKGVDTDTQYF
14 TRBJ2-1 many TRBV7-3 TRBD1 TGTGCCAGCAGCTTACATGAGGGGGCGAATGAGCAGTTCTTC CASSLHEGANEQFF
15 TRBJ2-3 medium-sized TRBV2 - TGTGCCAGCAGTGAGACGGGGGCGTTCACAGATACGCAGTATTTT CASSETGAFTDTQYF
17 TRBJ2-3 - TRBV20-1 - TGCAGTGCTAGAGAGATGCTGACTAGTTCCTTTAGGGATACGCAGTATTTT CSAREMLTSSFRDTQYF
14 TRBJ2-2 many TRBV5-1 - TGCGCCAGCAGCTTGATCCCCCGGGCCGGGGAGCTGTTTTTT CASSLIPRAGELFF
14 TRBJ2-1 many TRBV12-3/TRBV12-4 - TGTGCCAGCAGTTTATCTGGGGTCTACAATGAGCAGTTCTTC CASSLSGVYNEQFF
13 TRBJ2-7 many TRBV19 TRBD2 TGTGCCAGTAGTATTAACTCGGGAGGCGAGCAGTACTTC CASSINSGGEQYF
16 TRBJ1-3 many TRBV6-6 TRBD1 TGTGCCAGCCCTCGGGACAGCGACTACTCTGGAAACACCATATATTTT CASPRDSDYSGNTIYF
15 TRBJ1-2 many TRBV12-3/TRBV12-4 - TGTGCCAGCAGTACCCACAGGGTCGCAGTCGGAGGCTACACCTTC CASSTHRVAVGGYTF
14 TRBJ2-2 few TRBV11-1 - TGTGCCAGCAGCCGTGAAAGGAACACCGGGGAGCTGTTTTTT CASSRERNTGELFF
14 TRBJ2-2 many TRBV6-5 - TGTGCCAGCAGTCCAGGACCGTACACCGGGGAGCTGTTTTTT CASSPGPYTGELFF
15 TRBJ2-7 many TRBV7-9 - TGTGCCAGCAGCTTAACCGGGACGAGATCCGACGAGCAGTACTTC CASSLTGTRSDEQYF
17 TRBJ2-7 many TRBV6-5 - TGTGCCAGCAGCCCAAGGATGCGAGGGACGGACACCTACGAGCAGTACTTC CASSPRMRGTDTYEQYF
13 TRBJ1-2 many TRBV2 - TGTGCCAGCAGTGACACCCCGAACTATGGCTACACCTTC CASSDTPNYGYTF
16 TRBJ2-1 many TRBV9 - TGTGCCAGCAGCCCCCAAGGATCCAACTCGTACAATGAGCAGTTCTTC CASSPQGSNSYNEQFF
14 TRBJ1-1 - TRBV7-9 - TGTGCCAGCAGCTGGACCGGGGTTTTCGCTGAAGCTTTCTTT CASSWTGVFAEAFF
15 TRBJ2-5 many TRBV20-1 - TGCAGTGCTAGCCTACTGGCGGGGACTGGGGAGACCCAGTACTTC CSASLLAGTGETQYF
14 TRBJ2-7 - TRBV11-2 TRBD2 TGTGCCAGCAGCTCCGGGACTAGGATCTACGAGCAGTACTTC CASSSGTRIYEQYF
14 TRBJ2-7 many TRBV29-1 - TGCAGCGTTGGCATTGACCCGAGCTCCTACGAGCAGTACTTC CSVGIDPSSYEQYF
14 TRBJ1-6 many TRBV6-5 - TGTGCCAGCAGCTCCTTTACCTATAATTCACCCCTCCACTTT CASSSFTYNSPLHF
14 TRBJ2-5 - TRBV20-1 - TGCAGTGCTAGAGATGGGCAAGGAGGGGAGACCCAGTACTTC CSARDGQGGETQYF
15 TRBJ1-1 many TRBV2 TRBD1 TGTGCCAGCCAACAGGGGACCCCCCTTATGGGGGAAGCTTTCTTT CASQQGTPLMGEAFF
15 TRBJ2-1 many TRBV10-2 TRBD2 TGCGCCAGCAGTTCCGGGACTAGCGGGGAGAATGAGCAGTTCTTC CASSSGTSGENEQFF
13 TRBJ2-3 many TRBV14 TRBD2 TGTGCCAGCAGCCAAGATCTAGCGGGGAGGCAGTATTTT CASSQDLAGRQYF
14 TRBJ1-2 many TRBV30 - TGTGCCTGGAGTGTACGTGATGTGCTCGGGGGCTACACCTTC CAWSVRDVLGGYTF
17 TRBJ2-2 few TRBV7-9 TRBD1 TGTGCCAGCAGCGCCTCTAGGGGACAGACTAACACCGGGGAGCTGTTTTTT CASSASRGQTNTGELFF
15 TRBJ1-2 - TRBV2 - TGTGCCAGCGAGCAGGAGGAGGCGACTAACTATGGCTACACCTTC CASEQEEATNYGYTF
15 TRBJ1-2 many TRBV12-3/TRBV12-4 TRBD1 TGTGCCAGCTTTAACTCTCCAGGGGGCGGCTATGGCTACACCTTC CASFNSPGGGYGYTF
17 TRBJ2-3 many TRBV27 TRBD2 TGTGCCAGCAGTCGATACTCGGGACTAGCTAGCACAGATACGCAGTATTTT CASSRYSGLASTDTQYF
16 TRBJ2-2 - TRBV12-3/TRBV12-4 TRBD2 TGTGCCAGCAGTCCCTCGGGGGGGCCCCGAACCGGGGAGCTGTTTTTT CASSPSGGPRTGELFF
16 TRBJ1-1 many TRBV7-9 TRBD1 TGTGCCAGCAGCCCGCCCGACAGGGCTCGGTTCACTGAAGCTTTCTTT CASSPPDRARFTEAFF
12 TRBJ2-7 many TRBV20-1 - TGCAGTGCTTACAGGGTAGCCCACGAGCAGTACTTC CSAYRVAHEQYF
16 TRBJ1-1 - TRBV11-2 TRBD1 TGTGCCAGCAGCTTACGGTTCGGTAGGGGGCATACTGAAGCTTTCTTT CASSLRFGRGHTEAFF
14 TRBJ1-4 many TRBV6-2/TRBV6-3 - TGTGCCAGCATCGGTTACGGGGCAGGTGAAAAACTGTTTTTT CASIGYGAGEKLFF
12 TRBJ2-5 many TRBV24-1 - TGTGCCACCCCTGCCAAGGAAGAGACCCAGTACTTC CATPAKEETQYF
16 TRBJ1-2 many TRBV18 - TGTGCCAGCTCACCACCAAGGCAGGCACCTAACTATGGCTACACCTTC CASSPPRQAPNYGYTF
16 TRBJ2-2 - TRBV9 - TGTGCCAGCAGCGCAACCGGGACTCCGAGCACTGGGGAGCTGTTTTTT CASSATGTPSTGELFF
14 TRBJ1-1 many TRBV5-1 - TGCGCCAGCAGCCCAGACAGGCTGAACACTGAAGCTTTCTTT CASSPDRLNTEAFF
14 TRBJ1-3 few TRBV29-1 - TGCAGCGTTGAAGAGGGAGAAGTTGGAAACACCATATATTTT CSVEEGEVGNTIYF
13 TRBJ2-4 many TRBV12-3/TRBV12-4 TRBD1 TGTGCCACCACGAGGGGGCGCGATGACATTCAGTACTTC CATTRGRDDIQYF
13 TRBJ2-1 many TRBV10-3 TRBD1 TGTGCCATCAGTGGGACAGGTAACAATGAGCAGTTCTTC CAISGTGNNEQFF
15 TRBJ2-7 many TRBV7-2 TRBD2 TGTGCCAGCAGCCCCTTAGCGGGGGGTAGATACGAGCAGTACTTC CASSPLAGGRYEQYF
16 TRBJ1-6 many TRBV7-8 - TGTGCCAGCAGACCCCACCGGTCAGGTCGTAATTCACCCCTCCACTTT CASRPHRSGRNSPLHF